The clone carrying this T cell receptor (beta chain) was found many times. Amplification targeted TCR beta CDR3 regions from RNA transcripts. TCR CDR3 underwent first-round RT-PCR with the HTBI primer set. A single record per CDR3 protein comes from TCRdb applying MiXCR to the multiplex PCR reads. The repertoire holds under 500,000 distinct CDR3 sequences, around 15% seen once, with around 30% in the top ten. These data are taken from a study of T cells in Graves' hyperthyroidism and ophthalmopathy. Fresh peripheral blood, about 10 ml of it, supplied the PBMCs. CDR3 length: 16 residues. Trimming took off 3 bases at V and 2 bases at J, with 17 bases between the two ends. Germline assignment: CDR1 GTSNPN and CDR2 SVGIG (reference sequence).

The sample was blood. The gene calls are TRBV30 and TRBJ2-1; D perhaps matches TRBD2 (6 bases). The sequence came from a man in his forties or fifties with Graves' ophthalmopathy. For the CDR3, the DNA is TGTGCCTGGAGGGGGGGTCTGACCAACCCCTACAATGAGCAGTTCTTC. It encodes CAWRGGLTNPYNEQFF.